This T cell receptor beta chain was obtained from a study of immune evolution from preneoplasia to lung adenocarcinoma (TCRdb year 2021). Describing the broader study: HLA loss of heterozygosity was found in more than 5.5% of AIS, about 14% of MIA and about a third of ADC lesions, and in no AAH lesions. The study combined immune gene expression, TCR sequencing and multiplex immunofluorescence to profile immune contexture across lung adenocarcinoma precursors and invasive adenocarcinoma. Resected precursor lesions (AAH, AIS, MIA) and invasive adenocarcinomas were compared against paired morphologically normal lung tissue. The sample size depended on which specimens were available, not on a prior power calculation. Whole exome sequencing and methylation data from the same cohort of nodules were integrated with the immune data. A total of some 51 patients with pulmonary nodules who underwent surgical resection were included in the overall cohort. TCR sequencing data were obtained from more than 45 patients. According to the study, some 100 samples went through TCR sequencing. POLYSOLVER was used to infer Class I HLA alleles from exome data, while LOHHLA was used to detect allele-specific HLA loss. Broad study findings and their caveats: The highest top T cell clone frequencies were observed in normal lung, and a progressive decrease in top T cell clone frequencies appeared to occur from AAH through AIS, MIA and invasive adenocarcinoma. Because all patients were from Japan and China, applicability to Western populations was uncertain. T cell clonality was highest in KRAS-mutant nodules compared with EGFR-mutant or double wild-type lesions. Normal lung showed the highest clonality, whereas later-stage lesions appeared to have higher T cell density and diversity but lower clonality. The findings were based on association rather than direct causation, and larger cohorts with long-term follow-up and longitudinal biopsies were deemed needed.

With respect to this clone: The clone's antigen remains unknown. No clone much larger than this one lies a single base away; base qualities are absent.

Looking up the germline V gene yields CDR1 MGHRA and CDR2 YSYEKL. V loses 1 base, J loses 2 bases, and the germline ends lie 17 bases apart. Its CDR3 holds 17 amino acids, cysteine through phenylalanine. The only DNA kept is the CDR3, 51 bases in frame from the first base. Using the immunoSEQ hsTCRbeta Kit, TCR beta CDR3 regions were sequenced from DNA. In the paper's pipeline: The ImmunoSEQ Analyzer was used to analyse the TCR sequencing data. T cell clonality was defined as 1 minus Pielou's evenness computed on productive rearrangements. The inverse Simpson index, applied to productive templates, was used to measure T cell diversity. T cell density was defined as TCR beta template counts normalized to usable DNA, with usable DNA estimated by amplifying and sequencing housekeeping genes. Two-sided Kruskal-Wallis tests were used to compare TCR metrics between histologic stages. TCRdb obtained this table from immuneACCESS and retained in-frame rearrangements with V and J assigned. These tables miss some clones; where compared with another copy, unresolved V genes account for less than half of the shortfall, and the remainder is unexplained. The DNA was the basis for D and trimming; V, J and clone size are from that table. The sample table lists some 7,600 clones, approximately 73% of them with a count of one. About 9% of the sample is in the top ten clones.

The patients had resection in Japan or China between about 2014 and 2018. Two lung cancer pathologists independently reviewed H&E slides to confirm the histologic diagnosis of every case. For nucleic acid extraction, premalignant or tumor cells were enriched by macro-dissection following pathologic assessment. DNA was isolated from FFPE tissue using the AllPrep DNA/RNA FFPE Kit. The V and J genes are TRBV4-1 and TRBJ1-1; TRBD1 could be the D gene, as 5 bases match. This sequence was found in a donor older than 65 with lung adenocarcinoma. Some clones in this sample may be carry-over from other donors' samples. The sequenced sample was FFPE atypical adenomatous hyperplasia tissue from the lung. The cell subset or site label corresponds to: atypical adenomatous hyperplasia (AAH), lung preneoplasia. The DNA sequence is as follows: TGCGCCAGCAGCCAAGGGAGTTACCTCAGGGCTAACACTGAAGCTTTCTTT. Protein translation: CASSQGSYLRANTEAFF.